This T cell receptor (beta chain) is from a study of CD8+CD57+ T cells in acquired aplastic anemia. Before being chosen for sequencing, patients had shown CD8+CD57+ cell expansion by flow cytometry. The germline V and J ends were trimmed by 1 base and 7 bases, with 7 bases remaining between them. The CDR3 sequence is 12 residues long. CDR3 and TCR beta VDJ profiling relied on genomic DNA as the template. TCRdb re-called the reads with MiXCR, one entry per CDR3 protein. Of under 200,000 distinct CDR3 sequences detected, roughly 50% appear once; the ten largest clones hold around a third. The TCR was taken from a human donor with aplastic anemia. The chain combines TRBV12-3 or TRBV12-4 with TRBJ1-2; the D is unclear. Specimen: sorted CD4+, CD8+, or CD8+CD57+ T cells (not recorded which) from PBMCs. CDR3 nucleotides: TGTGCCAGCAGTTTAGGGGTGCGTGGCTACACCTTC. Encoded protein: CASSLGVRGYTF.